Listed below are T cell receptor beta chains from one sample, sequenced in a study of shared clonotypes between healthy human individuals. Assay used: immunoSEQ multiplex PCR; TCRdb lists only in-frame clones, some missing. The repertoire holds more than 1,200,000 clones, with approximately 98.5% as singletons. Sequencing was carried out using naive CD4+ T cells sorted from blood. Receptors originate from a young man in good health. Both conserved end residues are part of each CDR3. D genes are given only for firm matches. Size is stated for part of the rows, as once, few or many counts, or as a class when the clone is expanded.

>NA|TRBJ2-6|TRBV5-1|NA
CASSLLWAPLSGANVLTF
TGCGCCAGCAGCTTGCTATGGGCCCCCCTCTCTGGGGCCAACGTCCTGACTTTC
>NA|TRBJ2-5|TRBV19|NA
CASTMNNGNTETQYF
TGTGCCAGTACCATGAATAATGGTAACACGGAGACCCAGTACTTC
>TRBD1|TRBJ2-7|TRBV5-1|NA
CASSLGGTGPYEQYF
TGCGCCAGCAGCTTGGGAGGGACAGGACCCTACGAGCAGTACTTC
>TRBD1|TRBJ2-1|TRBV2|once
CASSRGQGAINEQFF
TGTGCCAGCAGTCGGGGACAGGGGGCTATCAATGAGCAGTTCTTC
>NA|TRBJ2-4|TRBV15|NA
CAFGLPKNIQYF
TGTGCCTTCGGGTTACCCAAAAACATTCAGTACTTC
>TRBD2|TRBJ2-4|TRBV28|NA
CASSSPGLAGGIQYF
TGTGCCAGCAGTTCTCCGGGACTAGCGGGGGGGATTCAGTACTTC
>NA|TRBJ1-2|TRBV18|NA
CASSPLEQGVNGYTF
TGTGCCAGCTCACCACTAGAGCAGGGTGTAAATGGCTACACCTTC
>TRBD2|TRBJ2-2|TRBV11-3|once
CASSLSGSGAGELFF
TGTGCCAGCAGTCTTAGCGGGAGCGGGGCCGGGGAGCTGTTTTTT
>NA|TRBJ2-1|TRBV15|NA
CATSRVGRTNEQFF
TGTGCCACCAGCAGAGTAGGCAGGACCAATGAGCAGTTCTTC
>TRBD2|TRBJ2-1|TRBV11-2|NA
CASSHRLARAPNEQFF
TGTGCCAGCAGCCATAGACTAGCTAGGGCCCCCAATGAGCAGTTCTTC
>NA|TRBJ1-4|TRBV10-3|NA
CAISESRQALNEKLFF
TGTGCCATCAGTGAGTCGCGACAGGCGCTAAATGAAAAACTGTTTTTT
>NA|TRBJ2-7|TRBV19|NA
CASSKDTYEQYF
TGTGCCAGTAGTAAAGACACCTACGAGCAGTACTTC
>TRBD1|TRBJ2-1|TRBV11-2|NA
CASRQQGARYNEQFF
TGTGCCAGCAGGCAACAGGGGGCTCGTTACAATGAGCAGTTCTTC
>TRBD2|TRBJ2-7|TRBV6-6|NA
CASSYRGVGVEQYF
TGTGCCAGCAGTTACCGGGGGGTGGGCGTTGAGCAGTACTTC
>NA|TRBJ2-1|TRBV6-6|NA
CASRQGSPGNEQFF
TGTGCCAGCAGGCAGGGGAGTCCGGGGAATGAGCAGTTCTTC
>TRBD2|TRBJ2-5|TRBV5-4|NA
CASSLSGGGQETQYF
TGTGCCAGCAGCCTAAGCGGGGGGGGACAAGAGACCCAGTACTTC
>TRBD1|TRBJ2-7|TRBV2|NA
CASSWGTGGANRYF
TGTGCCAGCAGCTGGGGGACAGGGGGCGCAAACCGGTACTTC
>NA|TRBJ1-1|TRBV19|once
CASSIRRDTEAFF
TGTGCCAGTAGTATCCGGAGGGACACTGAAGCTTTCTTT
>NA|TRBJ2-5|TRBV7-9|NA
CASSPSPALQETQYF
TGTGCCAGCAGCCCCAGCCCGGCCCTACAAGAGACCCAGTACTTC
>NA|TRBJ1-4|TRBV2|NA
CASSEALWTNEKLFF
TGTGCCAGCAGTGAAGCCCTATGGACAAATGAAAAACTGTTTTTT
>NA|TRBJ2-3|TRBV25-1|NA
CASSEGRASTDTQYF
TGTGCCAGCAGTGAAGGCCGGGCTAGCACAGATACGCAGTATTTT
>NA|TRBJ2-2|TRBV6-5|NA
CASSRGRGPPGELFF
TGTGCCAGCAGTCGAGGTCGGGGTCCGCCCGGGGAGCTGTTTTTT
>NA|TRBJ2-1|TRBV5-1|NA
CASSLGGKGYNEQFF
TGCGCCAGCAGCTTGGGAGGTAAGGGATACAATGAGCAGTTCTTC
>TRBD1|TRBJ2-4|TRBV5-1|NA
CASRQTGGGNIQYF
TGCGCCAGCAGGCAGACAGGGGGCGGTAACATTCAGTACTTC
>NA|TRBJ2-1|TRBV6-1|NA
CASSEHAGPSSYNEQFF
TGTGCCAGCAGTGAACATGCGGGCCCGAGCTCCTACAATGAGCAGTTCTTC
>NA|TRBJ2-1|TRBV11-2|NA
CASRRTNYSQFF
TGTGCCAGCAGGCGGACCAATTATAGCCAATTCTTC
>TRBD1|TRBJ2-1|TRBV7-9|NA
CASSRGTGDEQFF
TGTGCCAGCAGCCGCGGGACAGGGGATGAGCAGTTCTTC
>TRBD1|TRBJ2-7|TRBV11-2|NA
CASSRTGSSYEQYF
TGTGCCAGCAGCCGGACAGGTTCCTCCTACGAGCAGTACTTC
>NA|TRBJ1-1|TRBV27|NA
CASTSRVLGGTEAFF
TGTGCCAGCACTTCCCGGGTCTTGGGGGGAACTGAAGCTTTCTTT
>NA|TRBJ2-2|TRBV7-2|NA
CASSLVGGNTGELFF
TGTGCCAGCAGCTTAGTGGGAGGGAACACCGGGGAGCTGTTTTTT
>TRBD1|TRBJ2-1|TRBV5-6|NA
CASSLGWGQVYNEQFF
TGTGCCAGCAGCTTGGGTTGGGGACAGGTATACAATGAGCAGTTCTTC
>NA|TRBJ2-3|TRBV18|NA
CASSPGTDTQYF
TGTGCCAGCTCACCGGGGACAGATACGCAGTATTTT
>TRBD1|TRBJ1-1|TRBV11-2|NA
CASSLSTGATEAFF
TGTGCCAGCAGCTTAAGTACAGGGGCCACTGAAGCTTTCTTT
>TRBD2|TRBJ2-2|TRBV4-1|NA
CASSQEWLAGGLTGELFF
TGCGCCAGCAGCCAAGAGTGGCTAGCGGGAGGACTCACCGGGGAGCTGTTTTTT
>NA|TRBJ2-7|TRBV29-1|NA
CSGAVAGEQYF
TGCAGCGGCGCGGTCGCGGGGGAGCAGTACTTC
>NA|TRBJ2-5|TRBV7-9|once
CASSLGWQNQETQYF
TGTGCCAGCAGCTTAGGGTGGCAGAACCAAGAGACCCAGTACTTC
>NA|TRBJ2-1|TRBV29-1|NA
CSVQTDRLYNEQFF
TGCAGCGTGCAGACCGATCGACTTTACAATGAGCAGTTCTTC
>NA|TRBJ2-5|TRBV29-1|NA
CSVEGNKETQYF
TGCAGCGTTGAGGGGAACAAAGAGACCCAGTACTTC
>NA|TRBJ2-2|TRBV5-6|NA
CASSLPGQRVTGELFF
TGTGCCAGCAGCTTACCGGGACAGCGGGTCACCGGGGAGCTGTTTTTT
>NA|TRBJ2-5|TRBV2|once
CASSGDSSETQYF
TGTGCCAGCAGTGGAGACAGTTCAGAGACCCAGTACTTC
>TRBD1|TRBJ1-4|TRBV5-6|NA
CASSLDNLGQADRELFF
TGTGCCAGCAGCTTGGACAACCTCGGACAGGCAGATAGAGAACTGTTTTTT